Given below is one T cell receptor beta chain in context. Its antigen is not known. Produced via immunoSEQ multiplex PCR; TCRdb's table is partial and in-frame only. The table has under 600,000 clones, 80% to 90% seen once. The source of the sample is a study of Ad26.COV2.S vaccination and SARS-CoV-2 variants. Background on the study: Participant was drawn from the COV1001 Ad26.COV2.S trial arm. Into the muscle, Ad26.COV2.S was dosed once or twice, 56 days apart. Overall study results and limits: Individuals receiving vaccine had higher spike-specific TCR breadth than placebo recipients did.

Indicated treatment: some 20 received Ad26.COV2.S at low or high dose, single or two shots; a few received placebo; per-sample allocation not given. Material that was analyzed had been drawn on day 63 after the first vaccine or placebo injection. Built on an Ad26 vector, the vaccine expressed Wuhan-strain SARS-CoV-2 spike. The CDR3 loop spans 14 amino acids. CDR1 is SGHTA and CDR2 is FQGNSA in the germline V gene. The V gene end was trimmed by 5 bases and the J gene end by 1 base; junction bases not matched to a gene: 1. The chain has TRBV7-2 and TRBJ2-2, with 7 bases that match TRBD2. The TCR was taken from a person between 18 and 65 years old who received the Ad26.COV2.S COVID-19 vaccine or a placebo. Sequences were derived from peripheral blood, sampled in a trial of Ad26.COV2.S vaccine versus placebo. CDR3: CASSRGGNTGELFF. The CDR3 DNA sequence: TGTGCCAGCAGCCGCGGGGGGAACACCGGGGAGCTGTTTTTT.